Following are 27 T cell receptor beta chains from one sample sequenced in a study of regulatory T cells in long-lasting Graves disease. As to time point: persistent/refractory GD, antithyroid drugs over 5 years with positive TRAb. Scientists built the TCR library using RNA that was extracted from PBMCs. Arm-PCR of CDR3 regions with iRepertoire HTBI primers generated TCR beta libraries. Each CDR3 protein is one row after TCRdb ran MiXCR on the multiplex PCR reads. The sample has around 460,000 distinct CDR3 sequences, 20% to 25% seen once. The sequenced sample was peripheral blood mononuclear cells (PBMCs), obtained when the disease was refractory, from a patient treated with antithyroid drugs. Source of these receptors: a female donor with Graves disease.

This clonotype appeared a few times. The V gene is TRBV19, the J gene TRBJ2-2, with D possibly being TRBD1 (6 bases). V was trimmed by 0 bases and J by 6 bases, leaving 11 bases between them. Germline CDR1 LNHDA, CDR2 SQIVND (reference sequence). The CDR3 totals 15 residues. The CDR3 DNA is TGTGCCAGTAGTATAGATTCTGACAGGCCCGGGGAGCTGTTTTTT. Its translation is CASSIDSDRPGELFF.

The table lists this clonotype with a few counts. This rearrangement joins TRBV6-1 to TRBJ2-6; a possible D gene is TRBD1 (6 bases). The V gene's germline CDR1 is MNHNS and CDR2 SASEGT. V lost 5 bases to trimming and J lost 9 bases, with 17 bases between them. This CDR3 contains 15 residues. The CDR3 DNA reads TGTGCCAGCAGTCGGGACATCTTAAAAGGCAACGTCCTGACTTTC. Protein sequence: CASSRDILKGNVLTF.

This clonotype was counted between two and nine times. The chain has TRBV7-2 and TRBJ1-2; D is possibly TRBD1 (5 bases). V lost 5 bases and J lost 6, with 19 bases in between. CDR1 SGHTA and CDR2 FQGNSA come from the germline V gene. The CDR3 contains 15 residues. CDR3 bases: TGTGCCAGCAGCGAGGGGTTGGGGCCCGGGGATGGCTACACCTTC. It yields the protein CASSEGLGPGDGYTF.

The chain couples TRBV4-1 to TRBJ1-2, with a tentative D call TRBD1 (5 bases). Trimming shortened V by 2 bases and J by 4 bases, and 8 bases separated the two germline ends. The CDR3 totals 13 residues. Germline assignment: CDR1 MGHRA and CDR2 YSYEKL. CDR3 region: CASSQTGFYGYTF. CDR3 DNA: TGCGCCAGCAGCCAAACAGGATTCTATGGCTACACCTTC.

The chain carries TRBV6-1 and TRBJ2-4, with D possibly TRBD2 on 6 matching bases. Trimming stripped 7 bases from V and 7 bases from J, with 11 bases between. CDR1 is MNHNS, CDR2 SASEGT, per germline. This CDR3 has 12 amino acids. CDR3 sequence reads: CASTHGGNIQYF. Written as DNA, the CDR3 is TGTGCCAGCACGCACGGGGGTAACATTCAGTACTTC.

This clonotype occurred a few times. The chain links TRBV20-1 to TRBJ2-7; TRBD1 agrees at 10 bases. After removal of 4 bases from V and 3 bases from J, the junction contained 3 bases not matched to a gene. From germline, CDR1 is DFQATT and CDR2 SNEGSKA (reference sequence). The CDR3 spans 13 residues. CDR3 amino acids: CSANDRGLYEQYF. Here the CDR3 DNA reads TGCAGTGCTAACGACAGGGGGCTCTACGAGCAGTACTTC.

The V gene is TRBV4-3, the J gene TRBJ1-2; the D gene is possibly TRBD1 (5 bases). Germline CDR1 and CDR2: LGHNA and YSLEER. The CDR3 extends over 16 amino acids. The V end was cut by 1 base, the J end by 0 bases, with 12 bases between. DNA of the CDR3: TGCGCCAGCAGCCAAGTCCTGGGGGTAGCTAACTATGGCTACACCTTC. It codes for CASSQVLGVANYGYTF.

A single count supports this clonotype. The chain has TRBV6-2 or TRBV6-3 and TRBJ1-1; 12 positions agree with TRBD1. V gave up 6 bases and J gave up 3 bases; unmatched junction bases: 5. Germline V lookup: CDR1 MNHEY, CDR2 SVGEGT. The CDR3 is 15 residues long. The CDR3 DNA is TGTGCCAGCAGGACCGGGACAGGGGGCGACACTGAAGCTTTCTTT. It translates to CASRTGTGGDTEAFF.

The chain joins TRBV5-4 to TRBJ2-2; TRBD1 matches 9 bases. Trimming removed 0 bases from V and 6 bases from J; junction bases left unmatched: 9. Germline CDR1 and CDR2: SGHNT and YYREEE (reference sequence). This CDR3 region has 17 residues. CDR3 amino acids: CASSLGFGTGSAGELFF. DNA for the CDR3: TGTGCCAGCAGCTTGGGGTTCGGGACAGGGTCCGCCGGGGAGCTGTTTTTT.

Turning to this clonotype: A much larger clone is a single base away; this may be a read error. This chain links TRBV25-1 with TRBJ1-4; D not resolved. V was pared by 8 bases and J by 6 bases, with 7 bases between. Germline CDR1 reads MGHDK; CDR2 reads SYGVNS. The CDR3 spans 11 residues. DNA for the CDR3: TGTGCCAGCGGTGGGCATGAAAAACTGTTTTTT. Its translation is CASGGHEKLFF.

This clonotype appeared a few times. DNA of the CDR3: TGTGCCAGCAGTCCGGGACAGGGGGTTTATGGCTACACCTTC. This encodes CASSPGQGVYGYTF. The gene calls are TRBV25-1 and TRBJ1-2, with 11 bases that match TRBD1. The germline V gene encodes CDR1 MGHDK and CDR2 SYGVNS. The ends lost 5 bases at V and 5 bases at J; junction bases unmatched: 4. The CDR3 is made up of 14 amino acids.

This clonotype was seen many times. The rearrangement links TRBV7-2 to TRBJ2-6; D gene unclear. This CDR3 spans 13 amino acids. V gave up 8 bases and J gave up 1 base, with 6 bases separating them. Germline CDR1 SGHTA, CDR2 FQGNSA. CDR3 protein: CASRRSGANVLTF. The CDR3 nucleotides read TGTGCCAGCCGGAGATCTGGGGCCAACGTCCTGACTTTC. The variable domain in full, completed from reference TRBV7-2 and TRBJ2-6, reads GAGVSQSPSNKVTEKGKDVELRCDPISGHTALYWYRQSLGQGLEFLIYFQGNSAPDKSGLPSDRFSAERTGGSVSTLTIQRTQQEDSAVYLCASRRSGANVLTFGAGSRLTVL.

This clonotype was seen ten or more times. The V gene is TRBV28, the J gene TRBJ1-2; 7 nucleotides agree with TRBD1. V lost 8 bases and J lost 7; bases outside the gene matches: 4. The CDR3 covers 11 residues. The V gene's germline CDR1 is MDHEN and CDR2 SYDVKM. CDR3 sequence: CASHRGGGYTF. CDR3 nucleotides: TGTGCCAGCCACAGGGGTGGTGGCTACACCTTC.

A note on this clonotype: This CDR3 fails to terminate in the conserved phenylalanine or tryptophan, so it likely reflects a read error. The CDR3 spells CSAGQGGTTNEKLFL. In DNA form, the CDR3 reads TGCAGCGCAGGACAGGGGGGTACAACTAATGAAAAACTGTTTCTT. This chain connects TRBV29-1 to TRBJ1-4, with 10 bases identical to TRBD1. Germline V gives CDR1 SQVTM, CDR2 ANQGSEA. Losses at the gene ends were 7 bases for V and 0 bases for J; bases not matched to a gene: 5. The CDR3 consists of 15 residues.

In its sample, this clonotype was seen many times. The V gene is TRBV30, the J gene TRBJ2-2, with 7 bases lining up with TRBD2. Germline CDR1 GTSNPN, CDR2 SVGIG (reference sequence). Trimming cost V 8 bases and J 1 base; bases outside gene matches: 7. CDR3 size: 14 residues. The CDR3 DNA reads as TGTGCCCTTCCCTCTAGCGGGAACACCGGGGAGCTGTTTTTT. This sequence encodes CALPSSGNTGELFF.

This rearrangement joins TRBV12-3 or TRBV12-4 to TRBJ1-6, with D unresolved. This CDR3 is built from 12 residues. Trimming pared 3 bases from V and 11 bases from J, leaving 8 bases between. The CDR3 spells CASSLISPPLHF. CDR3 nucleotide sequence: TGTGCCAGCAGTTTGATCTCTCCACCCCTCCACTTT.

The chain is built from TRBV6-1 and TRBJ2-7; 9 positions match TRBD1. Per germline, CDR1 MNHNS and CDR2 SASEGT. The CDR3 runs 14 residues. Germline trimming cut 8 bases from V and 3 bases from J; bases unmatched to any gene: 8. The CDR3 DNA reads TGTGCCAGCGGGAACAGGGGGCACGTCTACGAGCAGTACTTC. It codes for CASGNRGHVYEQYF.

The V gene is TRBV9, the J gene TRBJ1-6; no firm D call. This CDR3 is 14 amino acids long. CDR1 is SGDLS, CDR2 YYNGEE, per germline. Deletions cut 3 bases from V and 5 bases from J, with 9 bases between. In DNA, the CDR3 is TGTGCCAGCAGCGAGACAATGGATAATTCACCCCTCCACTTT. It translates to CASSETMDNSPLHF. The complete variable domain, with remaining parts taken from reference TRBV9 and TRBJ1-6, reads DSGVTQTPKHLITATGQRVTLRCSPRSGDLSVYWYQQSLDQGLQFLIQYYNGEERAKGNILERFSAQQFPDLHSELNLSSLELGDSALYFCASSETMDNSPLHFGNGTRLTVT.

The gene calls are TRBV7-9 and TRBJ2-6, with TRBD1 as a possible D gene (6 bases). V was pared by 6 bases and J by 3 bases, with 9 bases between. The CDR3 consists of 14 residues. Germline V gene sequence: CDR1 SEHNR, CDR2 FQNEAQ (reference sequence). The CDR3 bases are TGTGCCAGCAGTTTACAGGGTGGGGCCAACGTCCTGACTTTC. This translates into CASSLQGGANVLTF.

Ten or more counts support this clonotype. V and J are TRBV20-1 and TRBJ2-5; 11 bases match TRBD2. V was clipped by 1 base and J by 1 base; unmatched bases: 2. CDR1 DFQATT and CDR2 SNEGSKA come from the germline V gene (reference sequence). The CDR3 has 15 residues. The CDR3 sequence: CSARGGTSGQETQYF. The CDR3 nucleotides are TGCAGTGCTAGAGGGGGGACTAGCGGCCAAGAGACCCAGTACTTC.

This clonotype was recorded a few times. CDR3 region: CSARDASSMNYEQYF. The CDR3 DNA is TGCAGTGCTAGAGATGCCAGCAGTATGAACTACGAGCAGTACTTC. This chain connects TRBV20-1 to TRBJ2-7; no clear D gene. The germline CDR1 and CDR2 sequences are DFQATT and SNEGSKA (reference sequence). The CDR3 spans 15 residues. With 0 bases removed from V and 3 bases from J, the gap between germline ends came to 15 bases.

The chain is built from TRBV5-1 and TRBJ1-1; no reliable D call. CDR1 and CDR2 from the germline V gene are SGHRS and YFSETQ. Trimming pared 2 bases from V and 7 bases from J, leaving 6 bases between. This CDR3 comprises 11 residues. The CDR3 spells CASSFSDEAFF. The CDR3, as DNA: TGCGCCAGCAGCTTTTCAGATGAAGCTTTCTTT.

This clonotype was counted ten times or more. The rearrangement uses TRBV2 and TRBJ1-2; 7 nucleotides line up with TRBD1. The CDR3 runs to 14 residues. Germline assignment: CDR1 SNHLY and CDR2 FYNNEI. J was trimmed by 0 bases and V by 7 bases; bases with no gene match: 5. CDR3 amino acids: CASNNRGSNYGYTF. Here the CDR3 DNA reads TGTGCCAGCAACAACAGGGGTTCTAACTATGGCTACACCTTC.

This clonotype was found a few times. This sequence joins TRBV6-5 and TRBJ2-7, with 7 bases that match TRBD2. CDR1 and CDR2 from the germline V gene are MNHEY and SVGAGI. The CDR3 length is 16 residues. After removal of 0 bases from V and 5 bases from J, the junction contained 10 bases not matched to a gene. In DNA form, the CDR3 reads TGTGCCAGCAGTTACTCTGGCGGGAGCGGATCCCACGAGCAGTACTTC. Its protein product is CASSYSGGSGSHEQYF.

This clonotype came up many times. This sequence joins TRBV20-1 and TRBJ2-7, with D uncertain. V was pared by 6 bases and J by 0 bases, with 6 bases between. Germline values: CDR1 DFQATT, CDR2 SNEGSKA (reference sequence). The CDR3 has 11 amino acids. CDR3 bases: TGCAGTGCACCGAGCTCCTACGAGCAGTACTTC. Translated: CSAPSSYEQYF.

V gene TRBV7-9 combines with J gene TRBJ1-4; TRBD1 agrees at 7 bases. V shed 5 bases and J 8 bases; nucleotides not matched to a gene: 8. CDR1 is SEHNR, CDR2 FQNEAQ, per germline (reference sequence). There are 14 residues in the CDR3. The CDR3 nucleotides are TGTGCCAGCAGCCGTGGACAGGTGGAGGAAAAACTGTTTTTT. It encodes CASSRGQVEEKLFF.

This clonotype has just a few counts. This chain links TRBV3-1 with TRBJ2-7; D uncertain. Germline V gene data show CDR1 as LGHDT and CDR2 as YNNKEL (reference sequence). V lost 1 base to trimming and J lost 6 bases, with 10 bases between them. This CDR3 is built from 13 residues. As DNA, the CDR3 is TGTGCCAGCAGCCAAGGACACAATTTCGAGCAGTACTTC. Translating it yields CASSQGHNFEQYF.